Presented here are 17 T cell receptor beta chains from one specimen sequenced in a study of T cell responses to AZD1222 COVID-19 vaccine. Measured with immunoSEQ multiplex PCR; TCRdb has only the in-frame clones, and not every one. The sample contains under 150,000 clones, roughly 90% of which appear only once. Here the sequenced sample was peripheral blood, taken 28 days after the second AZD1222 dose. Every receptor here comes from an adult who received the AZD1222 COVID-19 vaccine.

This chain uses TRBV27 with TRBJ2-1; no definite D call. Germline-derived CDR1 and CDR2 are MNHEY and SMNVEV (reference sequence). The CDR3 contains 16 residues. V was shortened by 6 bases and J by 0 bases, with 15 bases between the two germline ends. The chain's CDR3 is CASRGSRLSSYNEQFF. The DNA for the CDR3 is TGTGCCAGCAGGGGGTCCAGACTTAGCTCCTACAATGAGCAGTTCTTC.

The J gene is TRBJ1-2, the V gene TRBV4-3, with a possible D match to TRBD1 (6 bases). This CDR3 region has 13 residues. V was pared by 3 bases and J by 7 bases, with 12 bases between. The germline V gene encodes CDR1 LGHNA and CDR2 YSLEER. The CDR3, as DNA: TGCGCCAGCAGCCAGAGGGGGTTGGGTGGCTACACCTTC. Encoded protein: CASSQRGLGGYTF.

The chain recombines TRBV24-1 with TRBJ1-5; tentative D call: TRBD1 (5 bases). This CDR3 is built from 15 residues. Germline CDR1 and CDR2: KGHDR and SFDVKD. V was cut by 8 bases and J by 1 base, with 14 bases left in between. In DNA, the CDR3 is TGTGCCACCATAGGCCCAGGGAGAAGCAATCAGCCCCAGCATTTT. It yields the protein CATIGPGRSNQPQHF.

The chain is built from TRBV28 and TRBJ1-1; a weak D match, TRBD1 (6 bases). CDR1 and CDR2 from the germline V gene are MDHEN and SYDVKM. This CDR3 comprises 12 residues. Trimming removed 5 bases at V and 5 bases at J, with 9 bases between. CDR3 bases: TGTGCCAGCAGTGGGGGCTGGACTGAAGCTTTCTTT. It encodes CASSGGWTEAFF.

The CDR3 bases are TGCGCCAGCAGTGGAGGGGCGGATGGGGGCGAGCAGTACTTC. It codes for CASSGGADGGEQYF. The chain is built from TRBV10-2 and TRBJ2-7; the D call may be TRBD1 or TRBD2 (5 bases each). There are 14 residues in the CDR3. Germline values: CDR1 WSHSY, CDR2 SAAADI. V was pared by 4 bases and J by 6 bases, with 16 bases between.

This chain uses TRBV7-3 with TRBJ2-2, with 10 bases lining up with TRBD2. V lost 1 base and J lost 6; bases outside the gene matches: 2. The CDR3 runs to 15 residues. CDR1 and CDR2 from the germline V gene are SGHTA and FQGTGA. The CDR3 spells CASSLSLAGAGELFF. For the CDR3, the DNA is TGTGCCAGCAGCTTAAGTCTAGCGGGGGCCGGGGAGCTGTTTTTT.

CDR3 coding DNA: TGTGCCAGCAGCGCCGGGACAGCTAACTATGGCTACACCTTC. This gives the protein CASSAGTANYGYTF. This chain links TRBV5-6 with TRBJ1-2; 7 bases map to TRBD1. The CDR3 runs 14 residues. Germline CDR1 and CDR2: SGHDT and YYEEEE. V was clipped by 4 bases and J by 0 bases; unmatched bases: 3.

This CDR3 is CASSLFSGTGRSGNTIYF. The CDR3 coding sequence is TGCGCCAGCAGCTTGTTCTCTGGGACAGGACGCTCTGGAAACACCATATATTTT. The J gene is TRBJ1-3, the V gene TRBV5-1; 8 nucleotides align to TRBD1. V lost 1 base, J lost 0 bases, and 9 bases stayed unmatched. The CDR3 has 18 amino acids. Per germline, CDR1 SGHRS and CDR2 YFSETQ.

The chain links TRBV30 to TRBJ2-7; D assignment may be TRBD1 or TRBD2 (5 bases each). Trimming removed 5 bases at V and 2 bases at J, with 19 bases between. CDR1 GTSNPN and CDR2 SVGIG come from the germline V gene (reference sequence). This CDR3 is built from 15 residues. The DNA for the CDR3 is TGTGCCTGGGCTCTATCTCCCGGGGCCACCTACGAGCAGTACTTC. Residues: CAWALSPGATYEQYF.

The CDR3 loop is CASSHGTSGRRSEQYF. In nucleotides, the CDR3 is TGTGCCAGCAGCCACGGGACTAGCGGGAGGCGGAGCGAGCAGTACTTC. V usage is TRBV7-2 and J usage is TRBJ2-7, with 15 bases aligning to TRBD2. V trimming: 5 bases; J trimming: 6 bases; junction bases outside the gene matches: 8. Germline-derived CDR1 and CDR2 are SGHTA and FQGNSA. This CDR3 has 16 amino acids.

The CDR3 protein is CASSLVTGSGTQYF. The CDR3 DNA is TGTGCCAGCAGTTTAGTCACAGGTTCGGGGACCCAGTACTTC. The V call is TRBV27, the J call TRBJ2-5, with D tentatively TRBD1 (5 bases). This CDR3 comprises 14 residues. V was pared by 2 bases and J by 7 bases, with 14 bases between. The germline V gene has CDR1 MNHEY and CDR2 SMNVEV (reference sequence).

The V call is TRBV25-1, the J call TRBJ2-7, with 7 positions matching TRBD2. Trimming at V came to 3 bases and at J to 6 bases, leaving 11 bases not matched to a gene. The CDR3 consists of 15 residues. Germline V gene sequence: CDR1 MGHDK, CDR2 SYGVNS. The CDR3 nucleotides read TGTGCCAGCAGTGACGCCGTCGGTCTAGCGGCCGAGCAGTACTTC. Amino acids: CASSDAVGLAAEQYF.

The chain has TRBV5-1 and TRBJ1-2; D is uncertain. The CDR3 runs to 14 residues. Trimming cost V 0 bases and J 0 bases, with 6 bases left between them. Germline V CDR1 and CDR2: SGHRS, YFSETQ. Here the CDR3 reads CASSLVPANYGYTF. The CDR3 region has the DNA TGCGCCAGCAGCTTGGTTCCAGCTAACTATGGCTACACCTTC.

The V gene is TRBV27, the J gene TRBJ1-4; D is ambiguous. This CDR3 is 16 amino acids long. The V end lost 2 bases, the J end lost 8 bases, and 18 bases lay between the germline ends. Germline CDR1 is MNHEY and CDR2 is SMNVEV (reference sequence). The CDR3 DNA is TGTGCCAGCAGTTTACGACCTGGCTCCCTAAGAGAAAAACTGTTTTTT. Translating it yields CASSLRPGSLREKLFF. Drawing the rest from reference TRBV27 and TRBJ1-4, the complete variable domain is EAQVTQNPRYLITVTGKKLTVTCSQNMNHEYMSWYRQDPGLGLRQIYYSMNVEVTDKGDVPEGYKVSRKEKRNFPLILESPSPNQTSLYFCASSLRPGSLREKLFFGSGTQLSVL.

This clone was seen more than once but under ten times. This sequence joins TRBV5-5 and TRBJ1-1, with D maybe TRBD1 (6 bases). The CDR3 loop spans 15 amino acids. The germline V gene has CDR1 SGHKS and CDR2 YYEKEE (reference sequence). V was cut by 2 bases and J by 0 bases, with 11 bases left in between. CDR3 in amino acids: CASSFSGTLNTEAFF. The CDR3, as DNA: TGTGCCAGCAGCTTTTCTGGGACACTGAACACTGAAGCTTTCTTT.

V usage is TRBV9 and J usage is TRBJ2-5; D tentatively fits TRBD1 or TRBD2 (5 bases each). The CDR3 runs to 14 residues. Germline lookup yields CDR1 SGDLS and CDR2 YYNGEE. With 3 bases removed from V and 2 bases from J, the gap between germline ends came to 11 bases. The CDR3 spells CASSESGTQETQYF. The CDR3 DNA sequence: TGTGCCAGCAGCGAGTCCGGGACGCAAGAGACCCAGTACTTC.

V gene TRBV10-1 combines with J gene TRBJ2-7, with 7 bases identical to TRBD1. The CDR3 consists of 11 residues. The germline V gene has CDR1 WNHNN and CDR2 SYGVQD (reference sequence). J lost 5 bases, V lost 8 bases, and 3 bases had no gene match. The CDR3 loop reads CASGDRDEQYF. The DNA for the CDR3 is TGCGCCAGCGGAGACAGGGACGAGCAGTACTTC.